This T cell receptor beta chain was sequenced in a study of vaccination effects on CD4 cells after COVID-19. Study-level findings and limits: Convalescent patients numbered few in the study; early post-infection timepoints were missing entirely. In the late period after vaccination, infection- and vaccine-induced clones contracted markedly.

Worth noting for this clone: Its matching antigen is unknown.

Under the ViraFEST assay, PBMC were stimulated with viral peptide pools so that antigen-specific CD4+ T cells expanded. Sequencing was performed afterwards. Culturing for 10 days preceded CD4+ T cell isolation. In the vaccine recipients, nucleocapsid antibodies were negative and there was no prior SARS-CoV-2 infection. CDR3 length: 14 residues. V was shortened by 6 bases and J by 1 base, with 10 bases between the two germline ends. CDR1 and CDR2 from the germline V gene are SGHTA and FQGTGA. Measured with immunoSEQ multiplex PCR; TCRdb has only the in-frame clones, and not every one. Altogether tens of thousands of clones are present, less than 85% being singletons, with the ten largest covering 2.8%.

The clonotype originates from a human donor who received a COVID-19 vaccine. The input for sequencing was CD4+ T cells from PBMCs cultured with HCoV-NL63 spike peptides, taken before COVID-19 vaccination. V usage is TRBV7-3 and J usage is TRBJ2-1; TRBD2 might be the D (6 bases). CDR3: CASSIRGSYNEQFF. CDR3 DNA: TGTGCCAGCAGTATACGGGGGTCCTACAATGAGCAGTTCTTC.